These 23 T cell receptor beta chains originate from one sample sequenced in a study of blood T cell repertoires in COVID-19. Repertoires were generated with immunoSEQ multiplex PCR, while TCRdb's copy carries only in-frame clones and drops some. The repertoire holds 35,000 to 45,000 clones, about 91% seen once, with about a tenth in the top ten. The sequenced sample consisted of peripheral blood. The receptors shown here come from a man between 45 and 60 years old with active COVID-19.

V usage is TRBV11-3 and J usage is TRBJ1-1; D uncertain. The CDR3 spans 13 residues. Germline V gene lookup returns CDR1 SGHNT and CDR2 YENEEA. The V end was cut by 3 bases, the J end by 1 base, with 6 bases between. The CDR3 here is CASSFSRNTEAFF. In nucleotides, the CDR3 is TGTGCCAGCAGCTTTAGCAGGAACACTGAAGCTTTCTTT.

Written as DNA, the CDR3 is TGCGCCAGCAGCTTGGAATTCGGCGAGCAGTACTTC. Encoded protein: CASSLEFGEQYF. The chain employs TRBV5-1 and TRBJ2-7; no definite D call. CDR1 is SGHRS and CDR2 is YFSETQ in the germline V gene. V dropped 0 bases and J dropped 6 bases, with 7 bases sitting between them. The CDR3 consists of 12 residues.

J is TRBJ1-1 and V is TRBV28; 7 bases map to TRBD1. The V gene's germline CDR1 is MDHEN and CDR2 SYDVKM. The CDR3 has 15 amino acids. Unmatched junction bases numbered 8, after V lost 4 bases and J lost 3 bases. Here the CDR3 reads CASSSYRGTDTEAFF. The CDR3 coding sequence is TGTGCCAGCAGTTCCTACAGGGGTACGGACACTGAAGCTTTCTTT.

The CDR3 region is CASSPRDRVYEQYF. In DNA, the CDR3 is TGTGCCAGCAGCCCCCGGGACAGGGTTTACGAGCAGTACTTC. The rearrangement links TRBV7-9 to TRBJ2-7; 9 bases agree with TRBD1. The CDR3 totals 14 residues. Trimming removed 5 bases from V and 4 bases from J; junction bases left unmatched: 6. CDR1 SEHNR and CDR2 FQNEAQ come from the germline V gene (reference sequence).

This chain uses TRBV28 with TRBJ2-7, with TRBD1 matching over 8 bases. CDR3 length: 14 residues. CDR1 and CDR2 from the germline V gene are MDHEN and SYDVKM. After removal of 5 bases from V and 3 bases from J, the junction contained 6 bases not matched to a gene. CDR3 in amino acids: CASSADDRGYEQYF. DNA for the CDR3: TGTGCCAGCAGTGCTGACGACAGGGGCTACGAGCAGTACTTC.

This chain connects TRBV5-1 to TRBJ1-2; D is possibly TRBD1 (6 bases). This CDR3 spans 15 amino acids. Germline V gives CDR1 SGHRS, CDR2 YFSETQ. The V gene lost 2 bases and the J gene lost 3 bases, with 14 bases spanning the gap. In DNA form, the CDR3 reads TGCGCCAGCAGCTTTGGAACCGCAGGGGACTATGGCTACACCTTC. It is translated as CASSFGTAGDYGYTF.

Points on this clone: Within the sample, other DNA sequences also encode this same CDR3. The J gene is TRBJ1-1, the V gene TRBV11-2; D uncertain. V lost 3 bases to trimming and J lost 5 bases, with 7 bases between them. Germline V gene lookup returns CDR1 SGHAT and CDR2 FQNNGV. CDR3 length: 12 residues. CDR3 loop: CASSFGGTEAFF. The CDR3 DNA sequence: TGTGCCAGCAGCTTCGGAGGGACTGAAGCTTTCTTT.

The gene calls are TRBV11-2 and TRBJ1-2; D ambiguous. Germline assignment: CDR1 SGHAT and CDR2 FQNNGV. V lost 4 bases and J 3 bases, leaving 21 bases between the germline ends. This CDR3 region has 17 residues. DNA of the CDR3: TGTGCCAGCAGCTCACTCGAGGCTCTATTCGGTGACTATGGCTACACCTTC. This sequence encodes CASSSLEALFGDYGYTF.

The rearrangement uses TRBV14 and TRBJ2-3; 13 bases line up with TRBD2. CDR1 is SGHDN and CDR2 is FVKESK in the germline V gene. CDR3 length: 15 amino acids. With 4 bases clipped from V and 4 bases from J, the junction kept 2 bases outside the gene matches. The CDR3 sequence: CASSPGLAGADTQYF. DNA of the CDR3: TGTGCCAGCAGCCCTGGACTAGCGGGAGCAGATACGCAGTATTTT. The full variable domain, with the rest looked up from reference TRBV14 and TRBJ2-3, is EAGVTQFPSHSVIEKGQTVTLRCDPISGHDNLYWYRRVMGKEIKFLLHFVKESKQDESGMPNNRFLAERTGGTYSTLKVQPAELEDSGVYFCASSPGLAGADTQYFGPGTRLTVL.

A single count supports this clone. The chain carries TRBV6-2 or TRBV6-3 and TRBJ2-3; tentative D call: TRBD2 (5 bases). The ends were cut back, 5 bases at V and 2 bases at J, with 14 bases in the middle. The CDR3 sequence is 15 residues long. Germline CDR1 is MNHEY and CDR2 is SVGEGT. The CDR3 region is CASSGGAGTTDTQYF. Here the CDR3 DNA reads TGTGCCAGCAGTGGTGGTGCGGGTACCACAGATACGCAGTATTTT.

The CDR3, as DNA: TGTGCCAGCAGCCCCCCGTACGGCGGGACTGAAGCTTTCTTT. Its protein is CASSPPYGGTEAFF. The chain uses TRBV7-2 and TRBJ1-1, with D uncertain. Trimming took 5 bases from V and 5 from J, leaving 15 bases between them. The germline V gene has CDR1 SGHTA and CDR2 FQGNSA. The CDR3 is 14 amino acids. Drawing the rest from reference TRBV7-2 and TRBJ1-1, the complete variable domain is GAGVSQSPSNKVTEKGKDVELRCDPISGHTALYWYRQSLGQGLEFLIYFQGNSAPDKSGLPSDRFSAERTGGSVSTLTIQRTQQEDSAVYLCASSPPYGGTEAFFGQGTRLTVV.

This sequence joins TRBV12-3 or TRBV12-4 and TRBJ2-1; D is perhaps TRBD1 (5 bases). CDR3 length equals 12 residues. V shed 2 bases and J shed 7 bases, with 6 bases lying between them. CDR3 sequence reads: CASSLRGNEQFF. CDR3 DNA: TGTGCCAGCAGTTTAAGGGGAAATGAGCAGTTCTTC.

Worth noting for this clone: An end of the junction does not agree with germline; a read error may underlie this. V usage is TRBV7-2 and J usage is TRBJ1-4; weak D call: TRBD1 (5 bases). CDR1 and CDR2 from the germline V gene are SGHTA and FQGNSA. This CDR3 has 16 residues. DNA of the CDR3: TGTGCCAGCAGATTAGGGGCGACAGCAACTAATGAAAAACTGTTTTTT. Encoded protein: CASRLGATATNEKLFF.

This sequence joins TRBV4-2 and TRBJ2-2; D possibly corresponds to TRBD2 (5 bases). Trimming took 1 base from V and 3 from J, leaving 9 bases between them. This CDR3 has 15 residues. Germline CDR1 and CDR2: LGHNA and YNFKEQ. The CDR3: CASSQGGGYTGELFF. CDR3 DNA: TGTGCCAGCAGCCAAGGAGGAGGCTACACCGGGGAGCTGTTTTTT.

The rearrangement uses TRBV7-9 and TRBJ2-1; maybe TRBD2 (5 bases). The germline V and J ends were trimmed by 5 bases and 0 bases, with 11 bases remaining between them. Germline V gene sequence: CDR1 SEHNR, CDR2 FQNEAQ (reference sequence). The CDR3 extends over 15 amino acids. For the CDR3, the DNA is TGTGCCAGCAGCCGGGGTCGGGGCTCCTACAATGAGCAGTTCTTC. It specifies CASSRGRGSYNEQFF. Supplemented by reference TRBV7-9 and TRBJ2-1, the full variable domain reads DTGVSQNPRHKITKRGQNVTFRCDPISEHNRLYWYRQTLGQGPEFLTYFQNEAQLEKSRLLSDRFSAERPKGSFSTLEIQRTEQGDSAMYLCASSRGRGSYNEQFFGPGTRLTVL.

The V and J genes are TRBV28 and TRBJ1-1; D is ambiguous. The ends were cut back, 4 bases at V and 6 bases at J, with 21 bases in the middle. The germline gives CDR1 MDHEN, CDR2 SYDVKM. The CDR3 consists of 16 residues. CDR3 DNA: TGTGCCAGCAGTTCGGTTGACGAGGGCCCCCTCGCTGAAGCTTTCTTT. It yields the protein CASSSVDEGPLAEAFF.

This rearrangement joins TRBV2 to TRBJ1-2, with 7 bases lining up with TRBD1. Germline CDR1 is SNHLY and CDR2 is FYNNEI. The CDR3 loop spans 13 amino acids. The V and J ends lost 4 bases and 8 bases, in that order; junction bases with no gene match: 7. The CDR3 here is CASSGDSARGYTF. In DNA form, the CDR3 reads TGTGCCAGCAGTGGGGACAGCGCCCGGGGCTACACCTTC.

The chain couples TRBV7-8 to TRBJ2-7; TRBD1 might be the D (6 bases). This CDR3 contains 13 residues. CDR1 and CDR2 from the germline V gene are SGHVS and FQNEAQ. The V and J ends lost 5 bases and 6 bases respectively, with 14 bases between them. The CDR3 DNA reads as TGTGCCAGCAGCCGACAACAGGGATCCGAGCAGTACTTC. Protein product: CASSRQQGSEQYF.

CDR3 sequence (DNA): TGTGCCAGCGGGGCGGGAGGTCCAGAGACCCAGTACTTC. Translation gives CASGAGGPETQYF. The chain is built from TRBV12-3 or TRBV12-4 and TRBJ2-5; TRBD2 matches at 8 bases. Trimming removed 8 bases from V and 4 bases from J; junction bases left unmatched: 6. This CDR3 region has 13 residues.

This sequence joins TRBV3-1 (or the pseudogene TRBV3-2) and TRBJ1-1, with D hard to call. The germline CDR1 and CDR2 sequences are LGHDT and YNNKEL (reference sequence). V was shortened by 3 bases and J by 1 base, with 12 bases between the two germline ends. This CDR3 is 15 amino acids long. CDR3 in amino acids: CASSQEPAGNTEAFF. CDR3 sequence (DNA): TGTGCCAGCAGCCAGGAACCCGCAGGGAACACTGAAGCTTTCTTT.

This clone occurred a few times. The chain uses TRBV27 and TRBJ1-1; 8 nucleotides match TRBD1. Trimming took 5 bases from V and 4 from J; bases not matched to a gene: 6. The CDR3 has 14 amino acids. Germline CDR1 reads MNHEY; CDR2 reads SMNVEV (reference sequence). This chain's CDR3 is CASSVQGDSTEAFF. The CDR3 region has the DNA TGTGCCAGCAGTGTACAGGGGGACAGCACTGAAGCTTTCTTT.

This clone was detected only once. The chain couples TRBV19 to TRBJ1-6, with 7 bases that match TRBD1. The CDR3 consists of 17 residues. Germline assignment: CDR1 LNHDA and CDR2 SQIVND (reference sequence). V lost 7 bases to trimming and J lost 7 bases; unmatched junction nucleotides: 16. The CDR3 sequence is CASTPNPVEGANSPLHF. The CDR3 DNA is TGTGCCAGTACCCCTAACCCCGTGGAGGGGGCGAATTCACCCCTCCACTTT.

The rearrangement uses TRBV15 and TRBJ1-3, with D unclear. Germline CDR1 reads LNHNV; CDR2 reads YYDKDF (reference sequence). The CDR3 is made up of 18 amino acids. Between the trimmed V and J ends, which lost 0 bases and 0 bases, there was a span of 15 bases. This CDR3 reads CATSRDRRGSSSGNTIYF. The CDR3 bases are TGTGCCACCAGCAGAGATCGGCGGGGTTCAAGCTCTGGAAACACCATATATTTT.